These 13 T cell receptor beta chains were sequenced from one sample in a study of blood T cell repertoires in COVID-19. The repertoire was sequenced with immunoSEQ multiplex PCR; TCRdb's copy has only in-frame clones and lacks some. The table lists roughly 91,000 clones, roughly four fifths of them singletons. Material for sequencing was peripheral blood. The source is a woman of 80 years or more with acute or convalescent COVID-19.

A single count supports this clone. The CDR3 protein is CASSEGANGGYTF. CDR3 bases: TGTGCCAGCAGTGAAGGGGCCAACGGAGGCTACACCTTC. The chain recombines TRBV2 with TRBJ1-2; the D is unclear. Trimming cost V 1 base and J 8 bases, with 11 bases left between them. Germline values: CDR1 SNHLY, CDR2 FYNNEI. The CDR3 spans 13 residues.

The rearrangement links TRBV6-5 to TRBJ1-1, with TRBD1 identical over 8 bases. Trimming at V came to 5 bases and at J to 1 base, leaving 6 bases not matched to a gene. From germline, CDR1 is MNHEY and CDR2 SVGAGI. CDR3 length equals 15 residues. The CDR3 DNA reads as TGTGCCAGCAGTCCTTGGACAGGGAAGAACACTGAAGCTTTCTTT. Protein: CASSPWTGKNTEAFF.

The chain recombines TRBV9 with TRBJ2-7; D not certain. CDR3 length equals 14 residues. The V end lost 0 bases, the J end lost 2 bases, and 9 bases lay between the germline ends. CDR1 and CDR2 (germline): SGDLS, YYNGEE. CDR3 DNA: TGTGCCAGCAGCGTAGGGGCAGAGCCCTACGAGCAGTACTTC. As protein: CASSVGAEPYEQYF.

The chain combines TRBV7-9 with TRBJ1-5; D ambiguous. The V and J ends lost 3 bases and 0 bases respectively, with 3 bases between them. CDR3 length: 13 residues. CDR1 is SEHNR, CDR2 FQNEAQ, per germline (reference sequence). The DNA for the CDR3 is TGTGCCAGCAGCTTTAATAGCAATCAGCCCCAGCATTTT. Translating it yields CASSFNSNQPQHF.

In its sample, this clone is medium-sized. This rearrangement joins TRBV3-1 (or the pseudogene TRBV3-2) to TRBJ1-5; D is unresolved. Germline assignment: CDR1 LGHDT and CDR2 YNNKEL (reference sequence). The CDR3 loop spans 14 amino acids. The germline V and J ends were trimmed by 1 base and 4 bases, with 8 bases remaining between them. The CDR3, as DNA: TGTGCCAGCAGCCAAGGGAGTGGAAATCAGCCCCAGCATTTT. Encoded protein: CASSQGSGNQPQHF.

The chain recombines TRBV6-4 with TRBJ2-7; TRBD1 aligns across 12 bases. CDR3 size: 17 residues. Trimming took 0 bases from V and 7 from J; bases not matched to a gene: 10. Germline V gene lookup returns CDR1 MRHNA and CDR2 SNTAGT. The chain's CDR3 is CASSDSSPGQGALEQYF. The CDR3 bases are TGTGCCAGCAGTGACTCGAGTCCGGGACAGGGGGCGCTTGAGCAGTACTTC.

CDR3: CASSSRTGANEKLFF. CDR3 bases: TGTGCCAGCAGCTCGCGGACAGGGGCTAATGAAAAACTGTTTTTT. The chain uses TRBV3-1 (or the pseudogene TRBV3-2) and TRBJ1-4; 9 nucleotides align to TRBD1. Losses at the gene ends were 5 bases for V and 3 bases for J; bases not matched to a gene: 4. CDR1 is LGHDT, CDR2 YNNKEL, per germline (reference sequence). CDR3 length: 15 amino acids.

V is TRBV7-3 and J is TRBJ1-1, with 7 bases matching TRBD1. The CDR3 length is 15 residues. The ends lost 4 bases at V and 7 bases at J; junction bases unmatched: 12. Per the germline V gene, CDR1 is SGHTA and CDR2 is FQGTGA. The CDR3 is CASSSTGTASGEAFF. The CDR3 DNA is TGTGCCAGCAGCTCGACCGGGACAGCATCTGGTGAAGCTTTCTTT.

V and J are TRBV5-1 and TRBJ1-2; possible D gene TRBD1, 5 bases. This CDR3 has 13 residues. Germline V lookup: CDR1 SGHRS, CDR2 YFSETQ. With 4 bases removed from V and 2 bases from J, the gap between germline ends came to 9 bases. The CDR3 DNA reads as TGCGCCAGCAGCGCCGGGGGGAACTATGGCTACACCTTC. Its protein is CASSAGGNYGYTF.

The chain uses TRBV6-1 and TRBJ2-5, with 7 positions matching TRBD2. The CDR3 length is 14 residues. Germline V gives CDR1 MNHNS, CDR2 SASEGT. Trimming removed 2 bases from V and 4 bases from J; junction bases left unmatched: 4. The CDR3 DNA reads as TGTGCCAGCAGTGAACGGGGGGTGGGAGAGACCCAGTACTTC. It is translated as CASSERGVGETQYF.

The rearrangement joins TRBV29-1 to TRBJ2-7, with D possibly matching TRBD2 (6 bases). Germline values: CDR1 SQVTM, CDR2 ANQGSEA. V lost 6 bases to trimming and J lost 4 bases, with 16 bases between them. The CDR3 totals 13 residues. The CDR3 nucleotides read TGCAGCGTCCTCCGCGCGGGGATGTACGAGCAGTACTTC. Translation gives CSVLRAGMYEQYF.

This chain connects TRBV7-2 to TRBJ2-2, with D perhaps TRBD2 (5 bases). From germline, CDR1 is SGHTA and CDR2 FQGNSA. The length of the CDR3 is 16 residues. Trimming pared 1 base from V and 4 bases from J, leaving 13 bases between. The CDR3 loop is CASSLEGVVGTGELFF. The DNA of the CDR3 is TGTGCCAGCAGCTTAGAGGGAGTAGTAGGCACCGGGGAGCTGTTTTTT.

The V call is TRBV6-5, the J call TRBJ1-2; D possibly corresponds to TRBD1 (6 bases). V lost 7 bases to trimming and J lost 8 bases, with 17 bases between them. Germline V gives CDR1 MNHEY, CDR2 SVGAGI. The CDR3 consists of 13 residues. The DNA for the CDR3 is TGTGCCAGCACTCCCGCACAGGGTATGGGCTACACCTTC. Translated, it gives CASTPAQGMGYTF.